The clone carrying this T cell receptor beta chain was recorded a few times. What it recognizes is unknown. The sample is drawn from a study of regulatory T cells in long-lasting Graves disease. In the study overall: Graves' patients diagnosed newly had used antithyroid drugs under 3 months.

The J segment lost 5 bases and the V segment lost 2 bases, leaving 8 bases of the junction unmatched. The CDR3 consists of 14 residues. Germline V gene sequence: CDR1 GTSNPN, CDR2 SVGIG (reference sequence). Study results and caveats: Possibly, too few samples lowered accuracy. The TCR repertoire of persistent Graves' patients was less diverse than that of newly diagnosed ones.

Library construction for TCR beta used iRepertoire HTBI primers and Arm-PCR of CDR3 regions. TCRdb re-called the multiplex PCR reads through MiXCR, storing one row per CDR3 protein. The data show around 330,000 distinct CDR3 sequences, 15% to 20% seen once. Described time point: newly diagnosed GD, antithyroid drugs for less than 3 months. The TCR library was made from RNA extracted from PBMCs. The chain carries TRBV30 and TRBJ2-5, with TRBD1 identical over 7 bases. The clonotype originates from a female donor with Graves disease. The sample here was peripheral blood mononuclear cells (PBMCs), taken at new diagnosis, from a patient treated with antithyroid drugs. The CDR3 DNA is TGTGCCTGGAGTAGGGACAGTCCATCCGAGACCCAGTACTTC. Protein product: CAWSRDSPSETQYF.